The 20 T cell receptor beta chains in this list originate from one sample, sequenced in a study of blood T cell repertoires in COVID-19. Clones were sequenced by immunoSEQ multiplex PCR, and TCRdb holds only the in-frame ones, with some missing. The table lists approximately 200,000 clones, around 85% of them singletons. Source material: PBMCs or T cells enriched from blood (not recorded which). The receptors stem from a middle-aged man who had recovered from COVID-19.

The J gene is TRBJ1-1, the V gene TRBV7-2; D remains ambiguous. The germline V gene encodes CDR1 SGHTA and CDR2 FQGNSA. V was cut by 5 bases and J by 4 bases, with 14 bases left in between. The CDR3 sequence is 14 residues long. DNA for the CDR3: TGTGCCAGCAGCCCGAGGCGAGTAGGCACTGAAGCTTTCTTT. This sequence encodes CASSPRRVGTEAFF.

This rearrangement joins TRBV24-1 to TRBJ2-7, with D possibly being TRBD2 (6 bases). The V and J ends lost 4 bases and 7 bases respectively, with 10 bases between them. The germline V gene encodes CDR1 KGHDR and CDR2 SFDVKD. This CDR3 spans 12 amino acids. In DNA, the CDR3 is TGTGCCACCAGTGAGCCCGCGGGGGAGCAGTACTTC. Its protein product is CATSEPAGEQYF.

This sequence joins TRBV11-2 and TRBJ2-5; D remains ambiguous. V was clipped by 5 bases and J by 4 bases, with 8 bases between them. The CDR3 consists of 12 residues. Germline V CDR1 and CDR2: SGHAT, FQNNGV. The CDR3 protein is CASSLGRETQYF. CDR3 sequence (DNA): TGTGCCAGCAGCCTGGGCCGAGAGACCCAGTACTTC.

The CDR3 DNA follows: TGTGCTAGTGGTTTGTTACGGGGACAGGGCACCGGGGAGCTGTTTTTT. It translates to CASGLLRGQGTGELFF. J is TRBJ2-2 and V is TRBV12-5, with 9 bases that match TRBD1. CDR3 length equals 16 residues. The germline CDR1 and CDR2 sequences are LGHNT and FRNRAP. Trimming at V came to 2 bases and at J to 4 bases, leaving 5 bases not matched to a gene.

This sequence joins TRBV29-1 and TRBJ1-1; D is possibly TRBD1 (5 bases). The CDR3 totals 16 residues. The germline V and J ends were trimmed by 4 bases and 0 bases, with 18 bases remaining between them. Germline-derived CDR1 and CDR2 are SQVTM and ANQGSEA. CDR3 DNA: TGCAGCGTTGGCCCGATGGTAAGGACAATGAACACTGAAGCTTTCTTT. Protein product: CSVGPMVRTMNTEAFF.

The chain uses TRBV7-2 and TRBJ2-5; TRBD1 is a possible D gene (6 bases). Trimming stripped 2 bases from V and 1 base from J, with 8 bases between. CDR1 SGHTA and CDR2 FQGNSA come from the germline V gene. The CDR3 runs 14 residues. The CDR3 protein is CASSLMGAQETQYF. The CDR3, as DNA: TGTGCCAGCAGCTTAATGGGGGCCCAAGAGACCCAGTACTTC.

The V gene is TRBV11-3, the J gene TRBJ1-2; TRBD1 aligns across 11 bases. Germline V lookup: CDR1 SGHNT, CDR2 YENEEA. The CDR3 length is 14 residues. The V and J ends lost 5 bases and 6 bases, in that order; junction bases with no gene match: 5. CDR3 nucleotides: TGTGCCAGCAGCCCGGACAGGGGGCTGAATGGCTACACCTTC. It codes for CASSPDRGLNGYTF.

The chain combines TRBV6-5 with TRBJ1-2; no clear D gene. Germline CDR1 reads MNHEY; CDR2 reads SVGAGI. The CDR3 is made up of 11 amino acids. The ends were cut back, 9 bases at V and 0 bases at J, with 5 bases in the middle. The CDR3 here is CARQPNYGYTF. The CDR3, as DNA: TGTGCCAGACAGCCTAACTATGGCTACACCTTC.

The rearrangement uses TRBV19 and TRBJ1-6; D is perhaps TRBD1 (6 bases). The ends were cut back, 3 bases at V and 6 bases at J, with 18 bases in the middle. CDR1 is LNHDA and CDR2 is SQIVND in the germline V gene (reference sequence). The CDR3 loop spans 17 amino acids. CDR3 protein: CASSIQGQQGSNSPLHF. The CDR3 DNA sequence: TGTGCCAGTAGTATCCAGGGGCAGCAGGGGAGTAATTCACCCCTCCACTTT.

V is TRBV6-1 and J is TRBJ1-5; D is possibly TRBD1 (5 bases). Looked up from germline, CDR1 is MNHNS and CDR2 is SASEGT. Trimming shortened V by 3 bases and J by 6 bases, and 12 bases separated the two germline ends. This CDR3 contains 14 residues. In DNA form, the CDR3 reads TGTGCCAGCAGTGACAGGGATTGGGGTCAGCCCCAGCATTTT. It yields the protein CASSDRDWGQPQHF.

For the CDR3, the DNA is TGTGCCAGCTCCCGTGCGGGGGCAACTAATGAAAAACTGTTTTTT. It encodes CASSRAGATNEKLFF. This chain uses TRBV18 with TRBJ1-4; D possibly corresponds to TRBD1 (5 bases). This CDR3 has 15 amino acids. Trimming took 6 bases from V and 0 from J, leaving 11 bases between them. Germline CDR1 and CDR2: KGHSH and LQKENI.

The chain recombines TRBV11-2 with TRBJ1-1, with 12 bases that match TRBD1. The V gene end was trimmed by 4 bases and the J gene end by 4 bases; junction bases not matched to a gene: 1. The CDR3 runs to 14 residues. From germline, CDR1 is SGHAT and CDR2 FQNNGV. The CDR3 region has the DNA TGTGCCAGCAGCTGGGACAGGGGGCCCACTGAAGCTTTCTTT. Translated, it gives CASSWDRGPTEAFF.

This rearrangement joins TRBV21-1 to TRBJ2-4; the table's D call, TRBD2, has no DNA check behind it. TRBV21-1 is tagged as a pseudogene. This CDR3 has 19 residues. The CDR3 region is CASSKPTSGRANAKNIQYF. The CDR3 DNA follows: TGTGCCAGCAGCAAACCGACTAGCGGGAGGGCCAACGCCAAAAACATTCAGTACTTC.

The gene calls are TRBV5-8 and TRBJ1-1, with 7 bases matching TRBD1. Germline CDR1 reads SGHTS; CDR2 reads YDEGEE. The CDR3 has 17 amino acids. V lost 4 bases, J lost 3 bases, and 15 bases stayed unmatched. The CDR3 here is CASSRPPGTAEDTEAFF. The CDR3 nucleotides are TGTGCCAGCAGCAGGCCTCCCGGGACAGCAGAGGACACTGAAGCTTTCTTT.

This clone occurred once. The chain is built from TRBV3-1 (or the pseudogene TRBV3-2) and TRBJ2-7; the D gene is possibly TRBD2 (5 bases). The CDR3 runs 15 residues. Germline V gene data show CDR1 as LGHDT and CDR2 as YNNKEL (reference sequence). Deletions cut 4 bases from V and 0 bases from J, with 13 bases between. The CDR3 coding sequence is TGTGCCAGCAGCCCTCAGCCGGCGGGCTCCTACGAGCAGTACTTC. Its translation is CASSPQPAGSYEQYF.

The V call is TRBV25-1, the J call TRBJ2-3; tentatively, D is TRBD1 (6 bases). Germline V gene data show CDR1 as MGHDK and CDR2 as SYGVNS. The V end lost 3 bases, the J end lost 2 bases, and 15 bases lay between the germline ends. This CDR3 is 16 amino acids long. The CDR3 here is CASSEGASSVTDTQYF. The DNA for the CDR3 is TGTGCCAGCAGTGAGGGGGCTAGCTCGGTCACAGATACGCAGTATTTT.

This clone was seen only once. The chain combines TRBV10-3 with TRBJ1-2; D is perhaps TRBD1 (5 bases). The CDR3 sequence is 13 residues long. V was trimmed by 1 base and J by 6 bases, leaving 9 bases between them. Germline V gene sequence: CDR1 ENHRY, CDR2 SYGVKD. CDR3 nucleotides: TGTGCCATCAGTGAGTACAGGAGTGATGGCTACACCTTC. The encoded protein is CAISEYRSDGYTF.

V gene TRBV6-5 combines with J gene TRBJ1-4; D gene uncertain. Trimming stripped 2 bases from V and 10 bases from J, with 11 bases between. The CDR3 is 13 amino acids. Germline V gene data show CDR1 as MNHEY and CDR2 as SVGAGI. This CDR3 is CASSYMASGKLFF. CDR3 coding DNA: TGTGCCAGCAGTTACATGGCCTCAGGAAAACTGTTTTTT.

This chain connects TRBV5-1 to TRBJ1-1, with D tentatively TRBD1 (5 bases). CDR3 length equals 16 residues. CDR1 SGHRS and CDR2 YFSETQ come from the germline V gene. V shed 2 bases and J shed 0 bases, with 14 bases lying between them. In nucleotides, the CDR3 is TGCGCCAGCAGCTTTAACACAGGCTCCATGAACACTGAAGCTTTCTTT. Translated: CASSFNTGSMNTEAFF.

The chain links TRBV5-4 to TRBJ2-3, with 10 bases aligning to TRBD2. Germline V lookup: CDR1 SGHNT, CDR2 YYREEE (reference sequence). J gave up 5 bases and V 4 bases, and 16 bases lay outside the gene matches. This CDR3 comprises 18 residues. CDR3 sequence reads: CASSPRPSGRASGDTQYF. CDR3 nucleotides: TGTGCCAGCAGCCCAAGACCCAGCGGGAGGGCCTCGGGAGATACGCAGTATTTT.